This entry features one TCR beta chain sequence. The sample belongs to a study of blood T cell repertoires in COVID-19. Overall study: Sources were T cells, B-cell-depleted T cells, or PBMCs; the material itself was cDNA or gDNA.

TCRdb's copy holds only in-frame clones and misses some; the assay was immunoSEQ multiplex PCR. The sample lists a few hundred thousand clones, over 75% occurring once. Germline CDR1 is SGHTA and CDR2 is FQGNSA. V was cut by 6 bases and J by 6 bases, with 14 bases left in between. This CDR3 is built from 14 residues. The sequencing input was PBMCs or T cells enriched from blood (not recorded which). The rearrangement uses TRBV7-2 and TRBJ2-2, with D possibly being TRBD2 (5 bases). This receptor was taken from a man aged 35 to 55 in a cohort exposed to, infected with or recovered from COVID-19 (not recorded which). The CDR3 DNA reads as TGTGCCAGCAGACCCGAGAGGGTGGCCGGGGAGCTGTTTTTT. It codes for CASRPERVAGELFF.